This TCR beta chain was recorded in a study of cytotoxic CD8 clonotypes in ibrutinib-treated CLL. Background on the study: The study included 11 relapsed/refractory and around 16 treatment-naive patients; under 18 had IGHV unmutated disease.

Around 2.2 micrograms of genomic DNA, which was extracted from cryopreserved PBMCs, served as the material used for the TCR beta libraries. Findings of the study overall: Lymph node repertoires were not studied, and sampling times were unmatched.

In germline, CDR1 is MDHEN, CDR2 SYDVKM. This CDR3 comprises 14 residues. V was pared by 3 bases and J by 5 bases, with 2 bases of the junction left unmatched. Produced via immunoSEQ multiplex PCR; TCRdb's table is partial and in-frame only. The sample lists 55,000 to 80,000 clones, about nine tenths occurring once. As concerns this clone: Antigen unknown.

The sequence derives from a human donor with chronic lymphocytic leukemia. Specimen: PBMCs, collected after 12 months of ibrutinib treatment. This chain uses TRBV28 with TRBJ2-1, with 9 bases identical to TRBD1. This CDR3 is CASSLTGGDNEQFF. The CDR3 DNA reads as TGTGCCAGCAGTTTGACAGGGGGGGACAATGAGCAGTTCTTC.